The next 26 T cell receptor beta chains were all read from a single sample in a study of T cells in lung cancer brain metastases. Repertoires were generated with immunoSEQ multiplex PCR, while TCRdb's copy carries only in-frame clones and drops some. The table lists over 900 clones, 85% of them singletons. The sequenced sample consisted of tumor tissue from a brain metastasis. Every receptor here comes from a woman in her 70s with non-small cell lung cancer that had spread to the brain.

J is TRBJ2-1 and V is TRBV4-1; weak D call: TRBD2 (6 bases). CDR1 is MGHRA, CDR2 YSYEKL, per germline. V lost 0 bases, J lost 5 bases, and 11 bases lay in between. The length of the CDR3 is 15 residues. CDR3 sequence (DNA): TGCGCCAGCAGCCAAGAGAGGACTAAGAACAATGAGCAGTTCTTC. This encodes CASSQERTKNNEQFF.

This clone appeared once. The chain is built from TRBV30 and TRBJ1-5; D might be TRBD1 (6 bases). Germline CDR1 is GTSNPN and CDR2 is SVGIG (reference sequence). V was shortened by 5 bases and J by 2 bases, with 16 bases between the two germline ends. This CDR3 has 15 residues. The CDR3 reads CAWSKGGAGNQPQHF. The CDR3 DNA is TGTGCCTGGTCCAAAGGGGGGGCTGGCAATCAGCCCCAGCATTTT.

The rearrangement joins TRBV27 to TRBJ2-1, with TRBD1 identical over 9 bases. The J segment lost 10 bases and the V segment lost 5 bases, leaving 21 bases of the junction unmatched. Germline V gene data show CDR1 as MNHEY and CDR2 as SMNVEV (reference sequence). This CDR3 has 18 residues. CDR3 sequence: CASSPSFVQGALSGEQFF. The CDR3, as DNA: TGTGCCAGCAGTCCCTCCTTCGTACAGGGGGCCTTATCGGGGGAGCAGTTCTTC.

The chain couples TRBV2 to TRBJ1-6, with D tentatively TRBD1 (5 bases). In germline, CDR1 is SNHLY, CDR2 FYNNEI. Trimming pared 3 bases from V and 10 bases from J, leaving 19 bases between. This CDR3 region has 16 residues. The CDR3 region is CASSDFGGRVGSPLHF. The CDR3 DNA reads TGTGCCAGCAGTGATTTTGGGGGTAGGGTTGGCTCACCCCTCCACTTT.

This chain links TRBV13 with TRBJ2-3; D remains unclear. The CDR3 has 14 amino acids. CDR1 is PRHDT, CDR2 FYEKMQ, per germline (reference sequence). Between the trimmed V and J ends, which lost 5 bases and 6 bases, there was a span of 15 bases. The CDR3 DNA reads as TGTGCCAGCAGCGTAAGGAAGATTGTGGATACGCAGTATTTT. Translation: CASSVRKIVDTQYF.

The genes are TRBV19 and TRBJ2-1; TRBD1 is a possible D gene (6 bases). The germline V and J ends were trimmed by 5 bases and 10 bases, with 15 bases remaining between them. The CDR3 is 13 amino acids. The V gene's germline CDR1 is LNHDA and CDR2 SQIVND (reference sequence). The CDR3 spells CASSVHRVGEQFF. In nucleotides, the CDR3 is TGTGCCAGTAGTGTTCACAGGGTTGGAGAGCAGTTCTTC.

The V gene is TRBV6-5, the J gene TRBJ1-1; TRBD1 is a possible D gene (6 bases). The V end was cut by 6 bases, the J end by 3 bases, with 11 bases between. Germline lookup yields CDR1 MNHEY and CDR2 SVGAGI. This CDR3 comprises 13 residues. Written as DNA, the CDR3 is TGTGCCAGCAGAAGGGGGGGAGACACTGAAGCTTTCTTT. It codes for CASRRGGDTEAFF.

V gene TRBV5-5 combines with J gene TRBJ2-1, with 14 nucleotides matching TRBD2. CDR1 and CDR2 (germline): SGHKS, YYEKEE (reference sequence). The CDR3 has 18 residues. V gave up 4 bases and J gave up 6 bases; unmatched junction bases: 12. CDR3 DNA sequence: TGTGCCAGCAGCCCCTCGACTAGCGGGAGGGCCCCTCCCAATGAGCAGTTCTTC. This sequence encodes CASSPSTSGRAPPNEQFF.

The V call is TRBV25-1, the J call TRBJ2-1; 7 bases agree with TRBD2. Unmatched junction bases numbered 5, after V lost 4 bases and J lost 5 bases. There are 14 residues in the CDR3. CDR1 and CDR2 from the germline V gene are MGHDK and SYGVNS. The CDR3 region has the DNA TGTGCCAGCAGTGTGGCTAGCGGAAACAATGAGCAGTTCTTC. Translation: CASSVASGNNEQFF.

This chain uses TRBV4-2 with TRBJ2-2; 9 bases agree with TRBD2. This CDR3 contains 17 residues. Trimming removed 0 bases from V and 6 bases from J; junction bases left unmatched: 8. Germline CDR1 is LGHNA and CDR2 is YNFKEQ. The CDR3: CASSQELRRGGAGELFF. CDR3 nucleotides: TGTGCCAGCAGCCAAGAGTTGCGGCGGGGGGGCGCCGGGGAGCTGTTTTTT.

This rearrangement joins TRBV14 to TRBJ1-1; TRBD1 matches at 11 bases. CDR3 size: 14 residues. CDR1 is SGHDN, CDR2 FVKESK, per germline. With V trimmed by 4 bases and J by 4 bases, 2 bases remained unmatched. The CDR3 is CASSPDRGLTEAFF. The DNA for the CDR3 is TGTGCCAGCAGCCCGGACAGGGGGCTCACTGAAGCTTTCTTT.

This sequence joins TRBV5-4 and TRBJ1-2; 8 bases map to TRBD1. The CDR3 is 15 amino acids. V trimming: 0 bases; J trimming: 2 bases; junction bases outside the gene matches: 3. The germline V gene has CDR1 SGHNT and CDR2 YYREEE (reference sequence). The DNA of the CDR3 is TGTGCCAGCAGCTTGGAGGCAGGGGGCAACTATGGCTACACCTTC. It codes for CASSLEAGGNYGYTF. The full variable domain, rest sourced from reference TRBV5-4 and TRBJ1-2, is ETGVTQSPTHLIKTRGQQVTLRCSSQSGHNTVSWYQQALGQGPQFIFQYYREEENGRGNFPPRFSGLQFPNYSSELNVNALELDDSALYLCASSLEAGGNYGYTFGSGTRLTVV.

Concerning this clone itself: Other DNA sequences within the sample encode an identical CDR3. This chain uses TRBV7-9 with TRBJ2-3; either TRBD1 or TRBD2 may fit D (5 bases each). The germline CDR1 and CDR2 sequences are SEHNR and FQNEAQ (reference sequence). Trimming removed 1 base from V and 2 bases from J, with 7 bases in between. The CDR3 contains 14 residues. The CDR3 nucleotides read TGTGCCAGCAGCTTAGGGGGGATCACAGATACGCAGTATTTT. Residues: CASSLGGITDTQYF.

CDR3 protein: CASSMVTGGVETQYF. As DNA, the CDR3 is TGTGCCAGTAGTATGGTGACAGGGGGCGTTGAGACCCAGTACTTC. The chain combines TRBV19 with TRBJ2-5, with TRBD1 identical over 10 bases. This CDR3 has 15 residues. V dropped 3 bases and J dropped 5; count of bases not matched to a gene: 6. CDR1 LNHDA and CDR2 SQIVND come from the germline V gene (reference sequence).

This sequence joins TRBV7-9 and TRBJ2-7; 7 nucleotides match TRBD2. From germline, CDR1 is SEHNR and CDR2 FQNEAQ (reference sequence). V lost 2 bases to trimming and J lost 0 bases; unmatched junction nucleotides: 4. CDR3 length equals 15 residues. The CDR3 DNA reads TGTGCCAGCAGCTTAACAAGCGGGAACTCCTACGAGCAGTACTTC. Translation gives CASSLTSGNSYEQYF.

The chain combines TRBV13 with TRBJ2-1; D could derive from TRBD1 or TRBD2 (5 bases each). The CDR3 sequence is 14 residues long. Deletions cut 3 bases from V and 4 bases from J, with 10 bases between. Germline CDR1 is PRHDT and CDR2 is FYEKMQ (reference sequence). CDR3 coding DNA: TGTGCCAGCAGCTTCCGGGACGAGTACAATGAGCAGTTCTTC. Amino acid sequence: CASSFRDEYNEQFF.

CDR3 amino acids: CSVGPTKTGVANYGYTF. In DNA form, the CDR3 reads TGCAGCGTTGGCCCCACCAAGACAGGGGTTGCTAACTATGGCTACACCTTC. The rearrangement joins TRBV29-1 to TRBJ1-2; 8 bases align to TRBD1. This CDR3 is 17 amino acids long. Germline lookup yields CDR1 SQVTM and CDR2 ANQGSEA. The ends lost 4 bases at V and 0 bases at J; junction bases unmatched: 13. Full variable domain (remainder filled in from reference TRBV29-1 and TRBJ1-2): SAVISQKPSRDICQRGTSLTIQCQVDSQVTMMFWYRQQPGQSLTLIATANQGSEATYESGFVIDKFPISRPNLTFSTLTVSNMSPEDSSIYLCSVGPTKTGVANYGYTFGSGTRLTVV.

The chain joins TRBV4-2 to TRBJ2-2; TRBD2 might be the D (5 bases). Germline CDR1 LGHNA, CDR2 YNFKEQ. The ends were cut back, 0 bases at V and 0 bases at J, with 17 bases in the middle. This CDR3 comprises 19 residues. The chain's CDR3 is CASSQDWGSGYANTGELFF. The CDR3 region has the DNA TGTGCCAGCAGCCAAGATTGGGGATCGGGATACGCGAACACCGGGGAGCTGTTTTTT.

The V and J genes are TRBV28 and TRBJ2-7, with a possible D match to TRBD1 (6 bases). Trimming removed 5 bases from V and 2 bases from J, with 10 bases in between. CDR1 and CDR2 from the germline V gene are MDHEN and SYDVKM. The CDR3 sequence is 13 residues long. CDR3 sequence reads: CASSGTRAYEQYF. For the CDR3, the DNA is TGTGCCAGCAGTGGGACACGGGCCTACGAGCAGTACTTC.

The rearrangement joins TRBV6-5 to TRBJ1-4; 7 bases agree with TRBD1. With 4 bases clipped from V and 8 bases from J, the junction kept 10 bases outside the gene matches. Germline CDR1 reads MNHEY; CDR2 reads SVGAGI. This CDR3 has 15 amino acids. The CDR3 DNA sequence: TGTGCCAGCAGTTTCAGTAGTAGGGGGCGCGAAAAACTGTTTTTT. Its translation: CASSFSSRGREKLFF.

J is TRBJ1-2 and V is TRBV4-2; 10 positions agree with TRBD1. V lost 1 base to trimming and J lost 2 bases; unmatched junction nucleotides: 1. Per germline, CDR1 LGHNA and CDR2 YNFKEQ. This CDR3 has 15 residues. This chain's CDR3 is CASSQGGQGNYGYTF. CDR3 bases: TGTGCCAGCAGCCAAGGGGGACAGGGGAACTATGGCTACACCTTC.

CDR3: CASSQGWGTGGYTF. The DNA for the CDR3 is TGCGCCAGCAGCCAAGGCTGGGGGACGGGGGGCTACACCTTC. This chain links TRBV4-1 with TRBJ1-2; weak D call: TRBD1 (5 bases). The CDR3 sequence is 14 residues long. Trimming removed 1 base from V and 8 bases from J, with 14 bases in between. Germline CDR1 and CDR2: MGHRA and YSYEKL.

The rearrangement joins TRBV28 to TRBJ1-2; tentative D call: TRBD1 (6 bases). V lost 3 bases, J lost 1 base, and 24 bases lay in between. The CDR3 runs 19 residues. CDR1 MDHEN and CDR2 SYDVKM come from the germline V gene. CDR3 region: CASSFSFARPGASNYGYTF. The CDR3 DNA reads as TGTGCCAGCAGTTTTTCTTTCGCCAGGCCGGGGGCCAGTAACTATGGCTACACCTTC.

This clone has just one count. The rearrangement uses TRBV5-1 and TRBJ1-1, with 11 bases fitting TRBD1. Germline lookup yields CDR1 SGHRS and CDR2 YFSETQ. The CDR3 sequence is 15 residues long. V gave up 4 bases and J gave up 6 bases; unmatched junction bases: 8. Here the CDR3 reads CASSINPGQGAEAFF. The CDR3 nucleotides are TGCGCCAGCAGCATAAACCCGGGACAGGGGGCTGAAGCTTTCTTT.

The chain carries TRBV7-9 and TRBJ2-3, with 7 positions matching TRBD1. From germline, CDR1 is SEHNR and CDR2 FQNEAQ (reference sequence). Trimming cost V 2 bases and J 4 bases; bases outside gene matches: 6. The length of the CDR3 is 15 residues. CDR3 amino acids: CASSLRAGGPDTQYF. The CDR3 DNA is TGTGCCAGCAGCTTAAGGGCAGGGGGACCAGATACGCAGTATTTT.

The chain recombines TRBV5-1 with TRBJ2-3; 8 bases line up with TRBD2. Germline V lookup: CDR1 SGHRS, CDR2 YFSETQ. V was pared by 4 bases and J by 4 bases, with 8 bases of the junction left unmatched. CDR3 length: 15 residues. The CDR3 reads CASSPQGLASDTQYF. CDR3 DNA: TGCGCCAGCAGCCCGCAAGGACTAGCTTCAGATACGCAGTATTTT.